This T cell receptor beta chain stems from a study of identical twins (dated by TCRdb to the mid-2010s). With regard to the full study: To test whether fetal clonotypes persist, this study deep-sequenced TCR alpha and beta repertoires from monozygotic twins, from unrelated adults of various ages, and from cord blood. To rule out contamination, the twin experiments were replicated at different times with different library preparation protocols.

All donors were healthy Caucasians. Three pairs of female monozygotic twins, all aged about 18 to 30 years, were included in the twin cohort. The RNA used for TCR libraries was isolated from peripheral blood mononuclear cells. Concerning this clonotype itself: It has no known antigen specificity. Base qualities are not at hand, and no much larger clone is one base apart.

The library was generated by 5' RACE. The sequencer listed for this sample is Illumina HiSeq 2000. Template switching introduced a universal primer binding site; the final cDNA contained a unique molecular identifier, enabling accurate counting of TCR cDNA molecules. First-strand cDNA for TCR alpha and beta chains was synthesized from specific primers in the conserved constant-segment region. To control for contamination, each cDNA library was double barcoded with a SMART-Mk sample barcode plus Illumina barcodes. TruSeq adapter sequences, together with Illumina sample barcodes, were added in two successive PCR steps. The TCR alpha and beta cDNA libraries were sequenced on the Illumina HiSeq platform using custom primers. Per the source publication's procedure: MiGEC was used to process raw reads and extract unique molecular identifiers, and MiXCR was used to find CDR3 positions. Recombination models were inferred per individual with the repgenHMM and IGoR tools using an EM algorithm. Shared clonotypes were analyzed with the tcR package in R, and sharing was normalized by the product of cloneset sizes. To study raw recombination free of thymic and clonal selection effects, out-of-frame nonproductive sequences were analyzed. TCRdb reprocessing: public reads trimmed at Q25 with fastp, clones called with MiXCR, in-frame beta chains kept. Each entry merges the rows of one CDR3 protein and shows their most common DNA and genes. Clone size and V and J calls follow TCRdb, not the original study. The sample data list under 800,000 distinct CDR3 sequences, and about 20% of these were observed just once. Clones ranked in the top ten supply about 4.5% of the sample.

Points the paper makes about the study in general: Fewer insertions were carried by abundant cord blood beta clonotypes; a weaker similar trend was observed in young adult naive repertoires, while no such trend was observed in memory repertoires. Zero-insertion analyses could be partly confounded by invariant T cells such as MAIT and iNKT, although diverse VJ usage argued against such confounding for most clonotypes. Out-of-frame TCR alpha sharing in monozygotic twins was systematically underestimated by recombination models, whereas sharing between unrelated individuals was in agreement with the recombination models. Because the same donors could not be followed over many years, the conclusions depended on cross-sectional statistical analysis. The excess sharing between twins in beta out-of-frame sequences was weaker because fewer shared sequences reduced the signal-to-noise ratio. Compared with coincidental sharing between unrelated individuals, an excess of low generation-probability sequences was observed among out-of-frame TCR alpha sequences shared between twins.

The same specimen was also included in a second study, on T cells expressing NK-cell markers. Reported in the second study: About 8 donors provided sorted CD3+CD56+NKG2C+, CD3+CD56+NKG2C- and CD3+CD56-NKG2C+ T-cell subsets, whose TCR beta-chain repertoires were profiled. Among the eight sequenced donors, seven were HCMV-seropositive and one was HCMV-seronegative. In several experiments an anti-gammadeltaTCR antibody was added to restrict sorting to alphabetaTCR-expressing T cells. In six donors, the dominant CD3+CD56+NKG2C+ clonotypes were among the top 10 CD8+ clonotypes and accounted for about 1.0-7.5% of CD8+ T cells. Those dominant clonotypes were again the most abundant among CD3+CD56-NKG2C+ cells in a few donors, at roughly 28.3-65%. Whether the expanded NKG2C-expressing T cell clones were specific for HCMV antigens was left unclear. The study sequenced eight donors, all healthy volunteers chosen at random: three men and five women. To determine HCMV serostatus, a commercial ELISA kit was used to detect HCMV-specific IgG in serum. Bulk peripheral blood T-cell repertoires were additionally sequenced from unsorted PBMC for several donors. MIGEC handled demultiplexing of the reads and grouping by UMI, while MiTCR was used to assemble and quantify clonotypes. To exclude erroneous sequences, only TCR cDNA sequences supported by at least two reads were retained. The tcR package was used for downstream repertoire analysis, and clonotypes were matched across fractions by CDR3 nucleotide sequence plus V segment. VDJmatch was used to annotate antigen specificity against VDJdb, with one amino acid substitution in CDR3 permitted.

This receptor was identified in a young woman in good health. The sample was PBMCs.

The sequenced DNA is TGTGCCAGCAGCGAAAACAGGGGGCGCCCGGGAACTGAAGCTTTCTTT. It specifies CASSENRGRPGTEAFF. The sequence is built from TRBV11-2 and TRBJ1-1; 9 nucleotides in the junction match TRBD1. After removal of 5 bases from V and 5 bases from J, the junction retains 12 bases not matched to a gene. From its cysteine to its phenylalanine, the CDR3 spans 16 amino acids. CDR3 DNA is the only sequence kept; it has 48 bases, read in frame from the first base. In the germline V gene, CDR1 corresponds to SGHAT and CDR2 to FQNNGV. Reference TRBV11-2 and TRBJ1-1 genes cover what lies past the CDR3, so the full variable domain is EAGVAQSPRYKIIEKRQSVAFWCNPISGHATLYWYQQILGQGPKLLIQFQNNGVVDDSQLPKDRFSAERLKGVDSTLKIQPAKLEDSAVYLCASSENRGRPGTEAFFGQGTRLTVV.